This T cell receptor beta chain is drawn from a study of T cell responses to AZD1222 COVID-19 vaccine. The data were produced by immunoSEQ multiplex PCR, yet TCRdb's version contains in-frame clones alone and is incomplete. The repertoire includes tens of thousands of clones, over 75% of them detected once, and less than 5.5% sits in the top ten. Germline CDR1 and CDR2: SGHRS and YFSETQ. V was shortened by 1 base and J by 4 bases, with 8 bases between the two germline ends. CDR3 size: 14 residues. The chain is built from TRBV5-1 and TRBJ2-2, with no clear D. The TCR was taken from an adult who received the AZD1222 COVID-19 vaccine. The sequencing used peripheral blood, collected 28 days after the second AZD1222 dose. CDR3 residues: CASSLKGSTGELFF. The CDR3 nucleotides are TGCGCCAGCAGCTTGAAAGGAAGCACCGGGGAGCTGTTTTTT.